The next 14 T cell receptor beta chains were all read from a single sample in a study of pediatric ulcerative colitis. One to two pinch biopsies were taken from the rectum during colonoscopy. Sequenced by immunoSEQ multiplex PCR; TCRdb stores in-frame clones only, minus some. Of under 20,000 clones in the sample, 70% to 80% were seen once. The sample comprised gut tissue. These receptors were taken from a boy younger than 18 with moderate ulcerative colitis.

The chain combines TRBV9 with TRBJ1-5, with D perhaps matching TRBD1 (5 bases). V was cut by 3 bases and J by 0 bases, with 19 bases left in between. Per the germline V gene, CDR1 is SGDLS and CDR2 is YYNGEE. The CDR3 sequence is 18 residues long. CDR3 bases: TGTGCCAGCAGCGAGGATCAACGGCGAGGGGATAGCAATCAGCCCCAGCATTTT. Protein: CASSEDQRRGDSNQPQHF.

The chain combines TRBV2 with TRBJ1-2; D perhaps matches TRBD1 (5 bases). The CDR3 loop spans 13 amino acids. Germline values: CDR1 SNHLY, CDR2 FYNNEI. Trimming shortened V by 2 bases and J by 2 bases, and 6 bases separated the two germline ends. CDR3 DNA: TGTGCCAGCAGTGAAAGACAGAACTATGGCTACACCTTC. It codes for CASSERQNYGYTF.

This clone has only a few counts. This sequence joins TRBV27 and TRBJ1-4; TRBD1 agrees at 11 bases. This CDR3 has 17 residues. Germline CDR1 reads MNHEY; CDR2 reads SMNVEV (reference sequence). Germline trimming cut 2 bases from V and 3 bases from J; bases unmatched to any gene: 5. The CDR3 loop reads CASSLIGTGGANEKLFF. The DNA of the CDR3 is TGTGCCAGCAGTTTAATCGGGACAGGGGGGGCTAATGAAAAACTGTTTTTT. Full variable domain (remainder filled in from reference TRBV27 and TRBJ1-4): EAQVTQNPRYLITVTGKKLTVTCSQNMNHEYMSWYRQDPGLGLRQIYYSMNVEVTDKGDVPEGYKVSRKEKRNFPLILESPSPNQTSLYFCASSLIGTGGANEKLFFGSGTQLSVL.

This clone came up a few times. The chain recombines TRBV29-1 with TRBJ1-1; 7 bases line up with TRBD1. The CDR3 runs 12 residues. J lost 5 bases, V lost 6 bases, and 6 bases had no gene match. Germline loops: CDR1 SQVTM, CDR2 ANQGSEA. The CDR3 DNA follows: TGCAGCGTCACAGGGGAGGGGACTGAAGCTTTCTTT. It yields the protein CSVTGEGTEAFF.

The chain couples TRBV9 to TRBJ2-7; D may be TRBD1 (5 bases). Trimming took off 4 bases at V and 4 bases at J, with 18 bases between the two ends. Germline V gene sequence: CDR1 SGDLS, CDR2 YYNGEE. CDR3 length: 15 residues. CDR3 protein: CASSPTGRTNYEQYF. DNA of the CDR3: TGTGCCAGCAGCCCCACAGGCAGGACGAATTACGAGCAGTACTTC.

As concerns this clone: Additional DNA sequences in this sample encode the identical CDR3. The chain has TRBV6-4 and TRBJ1-6, with D possibly matching TRBD1 (5 bases). CDR3 size: 14 residues. Trimming removed 3 bases at V and 7 bases at J, with 10 bases between. CDR1 and CDR2 (germline): MRHNA, SNTAGT. Here the CDR3 reads CASSDQGGNSPLHF. DNA of the CDR3: TGTGCCAGCAGTGATCAGGGAGGAAATTCACCCCTCCACTTT.

The chain links TRBV29-1 to TRBJ2-5; possible D gene TRBD2, 5 bases. Germline V gene sequence: CDR1 SQVTM, CDR2 ANQGSEA. The CDR3 is made up of 12 amino acids. V lost 5 bases and J 10 bases, leaving 17 bases between the germline ends. CDR3 coding DNA: TGCAGCGTTATGAGACCCCCTGAGGGCCAGTACTTC. Its protein is CSVMRPPEGQYF.

The V call is TRBV6-1, the J call TRBJ1-4; 7 nucleotides line up with TRBD1. V trimming: 5 bases; J trimming: 7 bases; junction bases outside the gene matches: 10. CDR3 length: 15 residues. CDR1 is MNHNS, CDR2 SASEGT, per germline. This chain's CDR3 is CASSPNRGGGEKLFF. DNA for the CDR3: TGTGCCAGCAGTCCAAACAGGGGAGGGGGTGAAAAACTGTTTTTT.

The rearrangement uses TRBV13 and TRBJ1-3; D is possibly TRBD1 (5 bases). CDR3 length: 15 amino acids. The V gene lost 3 bases and the J gene lost 3 bases, with 12 bases spanning the gap. The germline V gene encodes CDR1 PRHDT and CDR2 FYEKMQ (reference sequence). Written as DNA, the CDR3 is TGTGCCAGCAGCTTCCTCCGGGACGGTGGAAACACCATATATTTT. The encoded protein is CASSFLRDGGNTIYF.

This clone was recorded once. This rearrangement joins TRBV4-2 to TRBJ2-3; 8 bases align to TRBD2. CDR1 and CDR2 from the germline V gene are LGHNA and YNFKEQ. The CDR3 runs to 17 residues. Trimming cost V 3 bases and J 1 base; bases outside gene matches: 9. The CDR3, as DNA: TGTGCCAGCAGCCACGTCCCGACTAGCGATCGCACAGATACGCAGTATTTT. Translating gives CASSHVPTSDRTDTQYF.

V is TRBV4-2 and J is TRBJ1-2; 7 nucleotides match TRBD1. The germline CDR1 and CDR2 sequences are LGHNA and YNFKEQ. Trimming at V came to 0 bases and at J to 4 bases, leaving 14 bases not matched to a gene. This CDR3 comprises 18 residues. In nucleotides, the CDR3 is TGTGCCAGCAGCCAAGATACCGGGACAGCGCTTTCCCCCTATGGCTACACCTTC. Amino acid sequence: CASSQDTGTALSPYGYTF.

This clone was recorded only once. The chain carries TRBV29-1 and TRBJ2-5; TRBD2 matches 8 bases. The CDR3 loop spans 13 amino acids. V trimming: 8 bases; J trimming: 1 base; junction bases outside the gene matches: 6. Germline V gene sequence: CDR1 SQVTM, CDR2 ANQGSEA. As DNA, the CDR3 is TGCAGCACCTTAGCGGGATCCCAAGAGACCCAGTACTTC. This translates into CSTLAGSQETQYF.

This clone was seen only a few times. V usage is TRBV5-1 and J usage is TRBJ1-3, with 9 bases identical to TRBD1. With V trimmed by 5 bases and J by 4 bases, 13 bases remained unmatched. This CDR3 contains 17 residues. The germline V gene encodes CDR1 SGHRS and CDR2 YFSETQ. The DNA for the CDR3 is TGCGCCAGCAGTGCGTTTGTTGGGACAGGGTCCGGAAACACCATATATTTT. Its protein product is CASSAFVGTGSGNTIYF.

The DNA of the CDR3 is TGTGCCAGTAGTGGGGGACTTACCTACGAGCAGTACTTC. Its protein is CASSGGLTYEQYF. The rearrangement uses TRBV19 and TRBJ2-7, with a possible D match to TRBD2 (6 bases). Trimming took off 5 bases at V and 2 bases at J, with 10 bases between the two ends. Germline CDR1 reads LNHDA; CDR2 reads SQIVND (reference sequence). The CDR3 extends over 13 amino acids.